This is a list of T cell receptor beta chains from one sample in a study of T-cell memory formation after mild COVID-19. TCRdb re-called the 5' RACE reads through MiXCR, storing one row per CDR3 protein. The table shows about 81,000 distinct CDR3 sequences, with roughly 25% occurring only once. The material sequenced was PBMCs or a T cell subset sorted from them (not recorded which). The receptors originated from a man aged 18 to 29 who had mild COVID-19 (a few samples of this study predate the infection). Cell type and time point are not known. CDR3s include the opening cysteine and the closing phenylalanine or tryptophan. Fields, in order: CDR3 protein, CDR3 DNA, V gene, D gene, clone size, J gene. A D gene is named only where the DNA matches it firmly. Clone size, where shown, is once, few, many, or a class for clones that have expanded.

CDR3 protein: CSVQLNTEAFF
CDR3 DNA: TGCAGCGTACAATTGAACACTGAAGCTTTCTTT
V gene: TRBV29-1
D gene: .
clone size: .
J gene: TRBJ1-1

CDR3 protein: CASSLATGELPGELFF
CDR3 DNA: TGTGCCAGCAGCTTAGCGACAGGGGAGTTACCCGGGGAGCTGTTTTTT
V gene: TRBV7-9
D gene: TRBD1
clone size: .
J gene: TRBJ2-2

CDR3 protein: CASSPSGKLFF
CDR3 DNA: TGTGCCAGCAGCCCGAGCGGAAAACTGTTTTTT
V gene: TRBV7-9
D gene: .
clone size: few
J gene: TRBJ1-4

CDR3 protein: CASSYPGLGYTF
CDR3 DNA: TGTGCCAGCAGTTACCCAGGGCTGGGCTACACCTTC
V gene: TRBV6-5
D gene: .
clone size: .
J gene: TRBJ1-2

CDR3 protein: CASSFPTLEQFF
CDR3 DNA: TGTGCCAGCAGTTTTCCTACTCTAGAGCAGTTCTTC
V gene: TRBV12-3/TRBV12-4
D gene: .
clone size: few
J gene: TRBJ2-1

CDR3 protein: CATSRLQTATKETQYF
CDR3 DNA: TGTGCCACCAGCAGATTACAGACAGCTACCAAAGAGACCCAGTACTTC
V gene: TRBV15
D gene: .
clone size: .
J gene: TRBJ2-5

CDR3 protein: CASSSLLAGGPHEQFF
CDR3 DNA: TGTGCCAGCAGCTCCCTCCTAGCGGGGGGGCCTCATGAGCAGTTCTTC
V gene: TRBV7-9
D gene: TRBD2
clone size: .
J gene: TRBJ2-1

CDR3 protein: CASSLWQDNEQFF
CDR3 DNA: TGTGCCAGCAGTTTATGGCAGGACAATGAGCAGTTCTTC
V gene: TRBV27
D gene: .
clone size: .
J gene: TRBJ2-1

CDR3 protein: CASRGLAGGPDNEQFF
CDR3 DNA: TGTGCCAGTAGAGGACTAGCGGGGGGGCCGGACAATGAGCAGTTCTTC
V gene: TRBV19
D gene: TRBD2
clone size: once
J gene: TRBJ2-1

CDR3 protein: CASSRGGSSVSYEQYF
CDR3 DNA: TGCGCCAGCAGCCGTGGGGGCTCGTCGGTTTCCTACGAGCAGTACTTC
V gene: TRBV4-1
D gene: .
clone size: .
J gene: TRBJ2-7

CDR3 protein: CASSHGSGNTEAFF
CDR3 DNA: TGCGCCAGCAGCCATGGATCGGGGAACACTGAAGCTTTCTTT
V gene: TRBV4-1
D gene: .
clone size: .
J gene: TRBJ1-1

CDR3 protein: CASSELGAFF
CDR3 DNA: TGTGCCAGCAGTGAATTAGGGGCTTTCTTT
V gene: TRBV6-1
D gene: .
clone size: .
J gene: TRBJ1-1

CDR3 protein: CASSPQGAYETQYF
CDR3 DNA: TGTGCCAGCAGCCCACAGGGGGCTTACGAGACCCAGTACTTC
V gene: TRBV7-9
D gene: TRBD1
clone size: once
J gene: TRBJ2-5

CDR3 protein: CASSQTGVGYTF
CDR3 DNA: TGCGCCAGCAGCCAAACAGGGGTCGGCTACACCTTC
V gene: TRBV4-1
D gene: TRBD1
clone size: .
J gene: TRBJ1-2

CDR3 protein: CSASYSSYNEQFF
CDR3 DNA: TGCAGTGCTAGCTATAGCTCCTACAATGAGCAGTTCTTC
V gene: TRBV20-1
D gene: .
clone size: few
J gene: TRBJ2-1

CDR3 protein: CASSPRWQRGKAQYF
CDR3 DNA: TGTGCCAGCAGCCCAAGATGGCAGCGTGGAAAGGCCCAGTACTTC
V gene: TRBV7-8
D gene: .
clone size: .
J gene: TRBJ2-5

CDR3 protein: CASSLEVSQVFPYGYTF
CDR3 DNA: TGTGCCAGCAGCTTAGAAGTGTCGCAGGTGTTCCCTTATGGCTACACCTTC
V gene: TRBV11-2
D gene: .
clone size: .
J gene: TRBJ1-2

CDR3 protein: CASSVVSTWREQYF
CDR3 DNA: TGTGCCAGCAGCGTAGTCTCGACCTGGAGGGAGCAGTACTTC
V gene: TRBV9
D gene: .
clone size: .
J gene: TRBJ2-7

CDR3 protein: CASSQDLGGRSGNTIYF
CDR3 DNA: TGCGCCAGCAGCCAAGATCTAGGCGGGCGCTCTGGAAACACCATATATTTT
V gene: TRBV4-1
D gene: .
clone size: .
J gene: TRBJ1-3

CDR3 protein: CASSFGSAGRGEQFF
CDR3 DNA: TGTGCCAGCAGCTTCGGATCGGCGGGACGGGGTGAGCAGTTCTTC
V gene: TRBV7-6
D gene: .
clone size: few
J gene: TRBJ2-1

CDR3 protein: CAWSDPLRLAGGYEQYF
CDR3 DNA: TGTGCCTGGAGTGACCCCCTCAGACTAGCGGGGGGCTACGAGCAGTACTTC
V gene: TRBV30
D gene: TRBD2
clone size: .
J gene: TRBJ2-7

CDR3 protein: CATSREPIPDRDSDTQYF
CDR3 DNA: TGTGCCACCAGCAGAGAGCCAATACCCGACAGGGACTCAGATACGCAGTATTTT
V gene: TRBV15
D gene: .
clone size: few
J gene: TRBJ2-3

CDR3 protein: CASSGRQGPGGQPQHF
CDR3 DNA: TGTGCCAGCAGCGGACGACAGGGGCCCGGGGGTCAGCCCCAGCATTTT
V gene: TRBV7-8
D gene: TRBD1
clone size: .
J gene: TRBJ1-5

CDR3 protein: CASSLGGSPSYNEQFF
CDR3 DNA: TGTGCCAGCAGCTTAGGGGGCTCCCCCTCCTACAATGAGCAGTTCTTC
V gene: TRBV11-3
D gene: .
clone size: few
J gene: TRBJ2-1

CDR3 protein: CASSYPSGGPGTQYF
CDR3 DNA: TGTGCCAGCAGTTATCCCAGCGGGGGCCCCGGGACGCAGTATTTT
V gene: TRBV6-2/TRBV6-3
D gene: TRBD2
clone size: once
J gene: TRBJ2-3

CDR3 protein: CASSLEGRVMDYGYTF
CDR3 DNA: TGTGCCAGCAGCTTAGAGGGGCGCGTAATGGATTATGGCTACACCTTC
V gene: TRBV7-9
D gene: .
clone size: once
J gene: TRBJ1-2

CDR3 protein: CASTIGGGLSEKLFF
CDR3 DNA: TGTGCCAGCACTATAGGTGGGGGGCTTAGCGAAAAACTGTTTTTT
V gene: TRBV6-6
D gene: .
clone size: .
J gene: TRBJ1-4

CDR3 protein: CASSQDLATYNEQFF
CDR3 DNA: TGCGCCAGCAGCCAAGATTTGGCGACTTACAATGAGCAGTTCTTC
V gene: TRBV4-3
D gene: .
clone size: .
J gene: TRBJ2-1

CDR3 protein: CASSLSRQGETQYF
CDR3 DNA: TGTGCCAGCAGTTTATCGCGGCAGGGGGAGACCCAGTACTTC
V gene: TRBV27
D gene: .
clone size: .
J gene: TRBJ2-5

CDR3 protein: CASSSLAGEVEETQYF
CDR3 DNA: TGTGCCAGCAGCTCTTTAGCGGGGGAGGTGGAAGAGACCCAGTACTTC
V gene: TRBV7-2
D gene: TRBD2
clone size: .
J gene: TRBJ2-5

CDR3 protein: CASSLDGTSADRQYF
CDR3 DNA: TGTGCCAGCAGCTTGGATGGGACCTCGGCGGATAGGCAGTATTTT
V gene: TRBV5-5
D gene: .
clone size: few
J gene: TRBJ2-3

CDR3 protein: CASSQWGLAGQEDTQYF
CDR3 DNA: TGTGCCAGCAGCCAATGGGGACTAGCGGGACAGGAGGATACGCAGTATTTT
V gene: TRBV12-3/TRBV12-4
D gene: TRBD2
clone size: .
J gene: TRBJ2-3

CDR3 protein: CSARLAGTDTQYF
CDR3 DNA: TGCAGTGCCAGACTAGCCGGCACAGATACGCAGTATTTT
V gene: TRBV20-1
D gene: TRBD2
clone size: .
J gene: TRBJ2-3

CDR3 protein: CSVVGTGTPNYGYTF
CDR3 DNA: TGCAGCGTCGTCGGGACAGGGACACCTAACTATGGCTACACCTTC
V gene: TRBV29-1
D gene: TRBD1
clone size: .
J gene: TRBJ1-2

CDR3 protein: CASSQVAQADHTEAFF
CDR3 DNA: TGCGCCAGCAGCCAAGTTGCCCAGGCCGACCACACTGAAGCTTTCTTT
V gene: TRBV4-1
D gene: .
clone size: few
J gene: TRBJ1-1

CDR3 protein: CASTLQVSPDTQYF
CDR3 DNA: TGTGCCAGCACCCTACAGGTGTCCCCAGATACGCAGTATTTT
V gene: TRBV5-6
D gene: .
clone size: .
J gene: TRBJ2-3

CDR3 protein: CSVDVVGETQYF
CDR3 DNA: TGCAGCGTTGACGTGGTGGGGGAGACCCAGTACTTC
V gene: TRBV29-1
D gene: .
clone size: .
J gene: TRBJ2-5

CDR3 protein: CSAAASSVYGYTF
CDR3 DNA: TGCAGCGCCGCGGCCTCGTCCGTTTATGGCTACACCTTC
V gene: TRBV29-1
D gene: .
clone size: .
J gene: TRBJ1-2

CDR3 protein: CASSLTAHEQFF
CDR3 DNA: TGTGCCAGCAGCTTAACAGCCCATGAGCAGTTCTTC
V gene: TRBV7-2
D gene: .
clone size: .
J gene: TRBJ2-1

CDR3 protein: CASRASGGYLDTQYF
CDR3 DNA: TGTGCCAGCAGGGCTAGCGGGGGGTACCTAGATACGCAGTATTTT
V gene: TRBV12-3/TRBV12-4
D gene: TRBD2
clone size: .
J gene: TRBJ2-3

CDR3 protein: CASSLNPGLSNQPQHF
CDR3 DNA: TGTGCCAGCAGCTTAAATCCGGGACTCTCCAATCAGCCCCAGCATTTT
V gene: TRBV7-2
D gene: .
clone size: .
J gene: TRBJ1-5